Sequencing of this TCR beta chain was carried out in a study of PD-L1 blockade in urothelial cancer. Across the whole study: Male patients with bladder-origin urothelial cancer numbered twenty-five of 29. Among blood samples, the median T cell count was about 130,000. Study-wide results and caveats: Blood clones associated with the tumor expanded more at 3 weeks in durable-benefit patients.

With respect to this clone: Its target is unknown.

Time point noted: pretreatment peripheral blood. Locally advanced or metastatic urothelial carcinoma affected the patients. CDR1 and CDR2 from the germline V gene are SNHLY and FYNNEI. CDR3 length: 13 amino acids. J lost 1 base, V lost 4 bases, and 0 bases had no gene match. TCRdb keeps only in-frame clones here, not all; method: immunoSEQ multiplex PCR. The sample consists of some 90,000 clones, roughly nine tenths of them appearing once. The TCR was taken from an elderly woman with urothelial cancer. V and J are TRBV2 and TRBJ1-2; TRBD1 agrees at 7 bases. The source material was PBMCs, sampled around atezolizumab (anti-PD-L1) treatment. This CDR3 reads CASSGDSNYGYTF. The CDR3 coding sequence is TGTGCCAGCAGTGGGGACAGTAACTATGGCTACACCTTC.